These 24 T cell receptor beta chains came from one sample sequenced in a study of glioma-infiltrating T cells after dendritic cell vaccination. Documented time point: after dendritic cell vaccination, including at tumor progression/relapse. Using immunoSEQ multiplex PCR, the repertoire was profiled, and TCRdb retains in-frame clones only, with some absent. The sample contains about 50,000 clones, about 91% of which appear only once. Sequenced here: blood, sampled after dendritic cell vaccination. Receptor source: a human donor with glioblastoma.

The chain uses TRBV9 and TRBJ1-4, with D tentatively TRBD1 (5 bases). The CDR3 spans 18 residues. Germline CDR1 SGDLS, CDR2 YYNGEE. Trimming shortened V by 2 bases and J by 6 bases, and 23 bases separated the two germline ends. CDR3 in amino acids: CASSVSISVGADDEKLFF. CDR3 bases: TGTGCCAGCAGCGTGTCTATCAGTGTTGGGGCAGACGATGAAAAACTGTTTTTT.

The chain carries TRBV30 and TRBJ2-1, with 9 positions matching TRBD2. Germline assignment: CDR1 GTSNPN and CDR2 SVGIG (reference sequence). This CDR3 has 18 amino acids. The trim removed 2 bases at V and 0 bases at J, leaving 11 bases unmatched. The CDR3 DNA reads TGTGCCTGGAGTACGGTAGCGGGAGTGGGGAGCTCCTACAATGAGCAGTTCTTC. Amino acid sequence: CAWSTVAGVGSSYNEQFF. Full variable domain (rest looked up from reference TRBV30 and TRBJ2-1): SQTIHQWPATLVQPVGSPLSLECTVEGTSNPNLYWYRQAAGRGLQLLFYSVGIGQISSEVPQNLSASRPQDRQFILSSKKLLLSDSGFYLCAWSTVAGVGSSYNEQFFGPGTRLTVL.

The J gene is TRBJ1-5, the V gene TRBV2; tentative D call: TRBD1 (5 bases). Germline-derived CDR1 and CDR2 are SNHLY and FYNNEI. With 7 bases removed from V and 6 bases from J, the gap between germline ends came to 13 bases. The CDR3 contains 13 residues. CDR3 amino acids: CASTSRDSQPQHF. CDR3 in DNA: TGTGCCAGCACTTCCAGGGACTCTCAGCCCCAGCATTTT.

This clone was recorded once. CDR3 loop: CASGKGQAGPDTQYF. CDR3 coding DNA: TGTGCTAGTGGCAAGGGACAGGCGGGTCCCGATACGCAGTATTTT. V usage is TRBV12-5 and J usage is TRBJ2-3; 8 nucleotides match TRBD1. V shed 6 bases, J shed 6 bases, and the junction held 11 bases outside the gene matches. Germline CDR1 LGHNT, CDR2 FRNRAP. The CDR3 sequence is 15 residues long.

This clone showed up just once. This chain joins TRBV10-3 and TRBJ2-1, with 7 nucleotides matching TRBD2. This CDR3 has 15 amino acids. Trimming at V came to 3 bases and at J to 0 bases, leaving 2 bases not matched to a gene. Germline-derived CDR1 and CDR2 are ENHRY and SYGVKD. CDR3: CAISDGGGSYNEQFF. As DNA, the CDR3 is TGTGCCATCAGTGACGGCGGGGGCTCCTACAATGAGCAGTTCTTC.

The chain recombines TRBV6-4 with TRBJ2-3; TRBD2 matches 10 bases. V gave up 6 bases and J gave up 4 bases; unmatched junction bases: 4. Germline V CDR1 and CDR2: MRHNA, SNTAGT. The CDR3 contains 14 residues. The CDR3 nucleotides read TGTGCCAGCAGGGCTAGCGGGAGTTCAGATACGCAGTATTTT. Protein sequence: CASRASGSSDTQYF.

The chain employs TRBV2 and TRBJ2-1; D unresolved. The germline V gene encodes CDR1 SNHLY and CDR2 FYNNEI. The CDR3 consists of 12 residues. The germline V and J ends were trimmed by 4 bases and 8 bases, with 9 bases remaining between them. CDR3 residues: CASSVVVDEQFF. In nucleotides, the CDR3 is TGTGCCAGCAGTGTAGTAGTGGATGAGCAGTTCTTC.

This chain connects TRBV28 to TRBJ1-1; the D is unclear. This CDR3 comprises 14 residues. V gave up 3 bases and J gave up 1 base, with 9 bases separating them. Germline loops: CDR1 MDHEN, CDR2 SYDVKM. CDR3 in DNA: TGTGCCAGCAGTTTGCGTCAATCGAACACTGAAGCTTTCTTT. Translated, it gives CASSLRQSNTEAFF.

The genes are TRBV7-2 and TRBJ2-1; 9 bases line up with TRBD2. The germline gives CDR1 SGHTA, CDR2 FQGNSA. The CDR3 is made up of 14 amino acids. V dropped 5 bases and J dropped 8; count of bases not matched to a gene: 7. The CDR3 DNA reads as TGTGCCAGCAGCCTCGGAGCGGGAGGCTATGAGCAGTTCTTC. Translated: CASSLGAGGYEQFF.

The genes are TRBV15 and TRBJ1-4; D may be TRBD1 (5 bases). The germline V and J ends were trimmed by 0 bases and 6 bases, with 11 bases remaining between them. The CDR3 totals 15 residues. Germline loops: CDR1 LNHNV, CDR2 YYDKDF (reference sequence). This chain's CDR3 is CATSRERQIYEKLFF. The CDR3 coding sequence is TGTGCCACCAGCAGAGAGAGACAGATATATGAAAAACTGTTTTTT.

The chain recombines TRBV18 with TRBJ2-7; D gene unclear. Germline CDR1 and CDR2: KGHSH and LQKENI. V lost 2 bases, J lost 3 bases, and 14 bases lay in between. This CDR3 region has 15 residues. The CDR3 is CASSPVFEVGYEQYF. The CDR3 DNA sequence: TGTGCCAGCTCACCAGTTTTCGAGGTTGGCTACGAGCAGTACTTC.

The CDR3 DNA sequence: TGTGCCAGCAGCCCCAGAGTCGGACTAGCGTACAATGAGCAGTTCTTC. Translating it yields CASSPRVGLAYNEQFF. V usage is TRBV9 and J usage is TRBJ2-1; 9 nucleotides agree with TRBD2. The junction had 9 bases not matched to a gene; V was cut back by 4 bases and J by 4 bases. The length of the CDR3 is 16 residues. The germline V gene has CDR1 SGDLS and CDR2 YYNGEE.

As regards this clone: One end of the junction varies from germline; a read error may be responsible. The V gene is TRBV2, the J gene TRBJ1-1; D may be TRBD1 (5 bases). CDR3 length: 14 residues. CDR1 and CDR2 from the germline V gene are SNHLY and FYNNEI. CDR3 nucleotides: TGTGCCAGCAGAGAAGAGACAGTGAACACTGAAGCTTTCTTT. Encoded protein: CASREETVNTEAFF.

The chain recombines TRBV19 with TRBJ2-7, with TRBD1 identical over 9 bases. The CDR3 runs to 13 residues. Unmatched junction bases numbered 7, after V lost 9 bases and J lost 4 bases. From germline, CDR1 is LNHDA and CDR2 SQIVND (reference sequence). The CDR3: CASRPGTGYEQYF. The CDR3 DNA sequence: TGTGCCAGCCGTCCCGGGACAGGGTACGAGCAGTACTTC.

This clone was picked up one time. CDR3: CASSGSSGRVAYEQYF. The CDR3, as DNA: TGTGCCAGCAGCGGATCTAGCGGGAGGGTCGCCTACGAGCAGTACTTC. V usage is TRBV6-6 and J usage is TRBJ2-7; 12 nucleotides align to TRBD2. This CDR3 contains 16 residues. Germline CDR1 reads MNHNY; CDR2 reads SVGAGI (reference sequence). V lost 6 bases, J lost 2 bases, and 8 bases stayed unmatched.

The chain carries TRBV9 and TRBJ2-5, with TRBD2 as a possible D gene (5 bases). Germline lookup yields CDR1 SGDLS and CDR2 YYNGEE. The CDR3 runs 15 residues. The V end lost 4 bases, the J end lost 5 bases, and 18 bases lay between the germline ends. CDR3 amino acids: CASSPNPGLGETQYF. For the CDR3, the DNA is TGTGCCAGCAGCCCCAATCCGGGGTTGGGGGAGACCCAGTACTTC.

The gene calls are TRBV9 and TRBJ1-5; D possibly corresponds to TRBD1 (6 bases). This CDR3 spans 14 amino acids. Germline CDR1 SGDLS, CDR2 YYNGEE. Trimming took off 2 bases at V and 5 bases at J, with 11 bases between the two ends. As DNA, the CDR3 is TGTGCCAGCAGCGTGGGGGGGGCCTATCAGCCCCAGCATTTT. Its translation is CASSVGGAYQPQHF.

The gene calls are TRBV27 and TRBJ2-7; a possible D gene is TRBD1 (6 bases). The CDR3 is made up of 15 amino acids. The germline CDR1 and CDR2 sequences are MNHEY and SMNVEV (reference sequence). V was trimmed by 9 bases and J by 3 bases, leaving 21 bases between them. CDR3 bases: TGTGCCAGTAGATCCACAGGGAATATATTCTACGAGCAGTACTTC. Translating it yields CASRSTGNIFYEQYF.

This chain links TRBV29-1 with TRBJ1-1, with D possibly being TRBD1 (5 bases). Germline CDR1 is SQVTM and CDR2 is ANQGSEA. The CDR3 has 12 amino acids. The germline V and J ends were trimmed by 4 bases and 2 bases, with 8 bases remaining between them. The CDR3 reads CSVAGFNTEAFF. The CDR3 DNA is TGCAGCGTTGCAGGGTTTAACACTGAAGCTTTCTTT.

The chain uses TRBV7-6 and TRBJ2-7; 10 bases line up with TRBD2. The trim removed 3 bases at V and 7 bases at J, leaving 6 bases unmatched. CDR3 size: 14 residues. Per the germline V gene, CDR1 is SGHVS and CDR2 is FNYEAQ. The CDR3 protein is CASSFLAGVREQYF. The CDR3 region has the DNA TGTGCCAGCAGCTTTCTAGCGGGAGTACGTGAGCAGTACTTC.

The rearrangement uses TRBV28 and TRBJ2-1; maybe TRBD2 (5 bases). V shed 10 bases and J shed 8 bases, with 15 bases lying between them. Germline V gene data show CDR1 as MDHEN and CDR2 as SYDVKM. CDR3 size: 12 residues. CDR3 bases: TGTGCCACCCAAGTCTCGGGGTATGAGCAGTTCTTC. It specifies CATQVSGYEQFF.

Here the CDR3 DNA reads TGTGCCAGCAGCGCCGGGAGGGCAGGGGGGAATCAGCCCCAGCATTTT. Protein sequence: CASSAGRAGGNQPQHF. The chain recombines TRBV7-2 with TRBJ1-5; 7 bases align to TRBD1. The CDR3 sequence is 16 residues long. Germline CDR1 is SGHTA and CDR2 is FQGNSA. J gave up 4 bases and V 5 bases, and 11 bases lay outside the gene matches.

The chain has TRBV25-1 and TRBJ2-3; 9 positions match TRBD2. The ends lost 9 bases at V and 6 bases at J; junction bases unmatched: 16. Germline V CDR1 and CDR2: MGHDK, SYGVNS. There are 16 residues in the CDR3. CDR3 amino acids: CASSRSSGTPSDTQYF. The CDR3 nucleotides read TGTGCCAGTTCAAGGTCTAGCGGGACCCCCAGTGATACGCAGTATTTT.

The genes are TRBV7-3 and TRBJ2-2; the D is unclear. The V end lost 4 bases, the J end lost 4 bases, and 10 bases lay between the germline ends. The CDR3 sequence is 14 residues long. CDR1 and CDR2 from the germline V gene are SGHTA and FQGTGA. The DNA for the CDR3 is TGTGCCAGCAGCTCCCTTAGTGCCACCGGGGAGCTGTTTTTT. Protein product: CASSSLSATGELFF.